One sample yielded the 6 T cell receptor beta chains listed below, sequenced in a study of blood T cells in healthy people across ages. The use of a sample-barcoded 5' primer and a J-beta primer mix characterized a second PCR of roughly 6 to 11 cycles. TCRdb passed the 5' RACE reads through MiXCR, listing each CDR3 protein once. The profile covers approximately 850,000 distinct CDR3 sequences, with roughly 44% appearing a single time and nearly 20% taken by the ten largest. The source material was blood. These receptors were obtained from a man in his fifties or sixties in good health.

V and J are TRBV20-1 and TRBJ2-7; D is uncertain. The V end was cut by 5 bases, the J end by 0 bases, with 5 bases between. The germline CDR1 and CDR2 sequences are DFQATT and SNEGSKA (reference sequence). This CDR3 is built from 11 residues. DNA for the CDR3: TGCAGTGCTGAGCCCTCCTACGAGCAGTACTTC. This codes for CSAEPSYEQYF.

The chain couples TRBV28 to TRBJ1-2; 7 bases agree with TRBD1. This CDR3 region has 13 residues. From germline, CDR1 is MDHEN and CDR2 SYDVKM. Trimming removed 8 bases from V and 8 bases from J; junction bases left unmatched: 11. CDR3 in amino acids: CASLFGGGVGYTF. In nucleotides, the CDR3 is TGTGCCAGCCTTTTCGGAGGGGGCGTAGGCTACACCTTC.

This chain joins TRBV30 and TRBJ1-4; D gene unclear. The CDR3 runs 14 residues. With 2 bases removed from V and 3 bases from J, the gap between germline ends came to 10 bases. Germline-derived CDR1 and CDR2 are GTSNPN and SVGIG (reference sequence). The CDR3 here is CAWSKRSSNEKLFF. The CDR3 coding sequence is TGTGCCTGGAGTAAGAGGTCATCTAATGAAAAACTGTTTTTT.

This clonotype was seen at least ten times. The chain is built from TRBV12-3 or TRBV12-4 and TRBJ2-7; 7 bases match TRBD1. The CDR3 length is 14 residues. The ends lost 6 bases at V and 0 bases at J; junction bases unmatched: 5. DNA for the CDR3: TGTGCCAGCAGCCCTGGGGACAGCTCCTACGAGCAGTACTTC. As protein: CASSPGDSSYEQYF.

This CDR3 is CASSQDAEQFF. The CDR3, as DNA: TGTGCCAGCAGCCAGGACGCTGAGCAGTTCTTC. This chain joins TRBV7-9 and TRBJ2-1; no definite D call. The CDR3 covers 11 residues. Trimming removed 5 bases from V and 9 bases from J, with 8 bases in between. The germline V gene encodes CDR1 SEHNR and CDR2 FQNEAQ (reference sequence).

The chain recombines TRBV2 with TRBJ2-6, with D tentatively TRBD1 or TRBD2 (5 bases each). Looked up from germline, CDR1 is SNHLY and CDR2 is FYNNEI. V lost 7 bases and J 0 bases, leaving 13 bases between the germline ends. The CDR3 totals 16 residues. CDR3 loop: CASNPGRSSGANVLTF. The CDR3 DNA is TGTGCCAGCAACCCGGGACGGAGCTCTGGGGCCAACGTCCTGACTTTC. Filled out from reference TRBV2 and TRBJ2-6, the complete variable domain reads EPEVTQTPSHQVTQMGQEVILRCVPISNHLYFYWYRQILGQKVEFLVSFYNNEISEKSEIFDDQFSVERPDGSNFTLKIRSTKLEDSAMYFCASNPGRSSGANVLTFGAGSRLTVL.